The T cell receptor beta chain described here comes from a study of blood T cell repertoires in COVID-19 (dated by TCRdb to 2020 to 2022). Study-level background: Samples from collaborators originated in the United States, Italy and Spain and spanned both the acute and convalescent phases of COVID-19. The samples were drawn from two sources: the first 160 participants of the ongoing ImmuneRACE study, and over 1,000 subjects contributed by 6 global collaborators. Nearly every sample came with metadata listing a de-identified subject ID, COVID-19 status, age in years and sex. A freely available public database, intended as a resource for researchers studying the immune response to SARS-CoV-2, is where the repertoires were released. The dataset comprised deeply sampled blood TCRbeta repertoires from subjects exposed to, actively infected with, or recovered from COVID-19. The prospective study material was composed of cDNA or gDNA derived from T cells, B-cell-depleted T cells, or PBMCs. Where available, HLA class I and class II types were obtained from metadata supplied by the sample provider rather than from assay-based typing.

TCRbeta CDR3 regions were amplified from genomic DNA using the immunoSEQ Assay, a bias-controlled multiplex PCR. The study's own analysis went as follows. Within the assay, amplification of reference gene primers was used to estimate how many nucleated cells each sample contained. To quantify the absolute abundance of each unique TCRbeta CDR3 rearrangement, sequence reads were collapsed and filtered. For each sample, productive Simpson clonality was calculated by taking the square root of Simpson's diversity index across productive rearrangements. Drawn from immuneACCESS, this table holds only the in-frame rearrangements with V and J called that TCRdb kept. Clones are partly lost; checked studies trace under half to an unresolved V gene and leave the rest unexplained. V, J and clone size derive from that table, while D and trimming were established from the DNA sequence. This sample has 250,000 to 300,000 clones in its table, and approximately 89% of those were observed once. Around 10% of the sample is held by the ten biggest clonotypes.

This clone was seen a single time. Its recognized antigen is unknown. No much larger clone exists at a distance of one base, and base qualities are not known. One collaborating source in Seattle enrolled patients during active infection and followed them longitudinally through the course of disease. The collaborating institutions used their own protocols to collect whole blood in K2EDTA tubes. For TCRbeta analysis, collaborators shipped samples in one of three forms: frozen whole blood, isolated PBMCs, or DNA extracted from either of those sample types. What the study reported, not specific to this receptor: The amount of clinical and demographic metadata varied by source and participant and was provided uncurated.

Including cysteine and phenylalanine, the CDR3 has 15 amino acids. Only the CDR3 region is kept as DNA, spanning 45 bases read in frame from base 1. CDR1 and CDR2 are drawn from the germline V gene: SGHDT, YYEEEE. V is trimmed back by 0 bases and J by 2 bases, and the junction contains 2 bases that no gene match accounts for. The sequence derives from a woman aged 25 to 39 with COVID-19, enrolled during active disease. This sequence uses TRBV5-6 and TRBJ2-5, with TRBD1 identical over 9 junction bases. The source material was peripheral blood. The nucleotide sequence reads TGTGCCAGCAGCTTGGTGGGACAGGGACAAGAGACCCAGTACTTC. Its protein is CASSLVGQGQETQYF.